This T cell receptor (beta chain) is drawn from a study of HIV-infected patients and healthy controls. TCRdb redid the calling of the 5' RACE reads with MiXCR, one entry per CDR3 protein. The sample has about 67,000 distinct CDR3 sequences; about 17% are singletons. Deletions cut 3 bases from V and 1 base from J, with 7 bases between. The CDR3 spans 14 residues. From germline, CDR1 is LGHNT and CDR2 FRNRAP. The specimen sequenced was CD4+ T cells from blood. This clonotype originated in a human donor in good health. J is TRBJ2-1 and V is TRBV12-5, with D possibly matching TRBD2 (6 bases). The CDR3 DNA sequence: TGTGCTAGTGGTTTAGGAGGGTCCTACAATGAGCAGTTCTTC. Translated: CASGLGGSYNEQFF.